This entry lists 4 T cell receptor beta chains sequenced from one sample in a study of blood T cell repertoires in COVID-19. TCRdb keeps only in-frame clones here, not all; method: immunoSEQ multiplex PCR. The sample shows around 300,000 clones, 80% to 90% of them seen only once. The sequencing input was peripheral blood. The receptor source for this set is a woman aged 45-65 years who had recovered from COVID-19.

This rearrangement joins TRBV6-1 to TRBJ1-1, with TRBD1 as a possible D gene (5 bases). CDR1 and CDR2 (germline): MNHNS, SASEGT. Trimming removed 2 bases at V and 6 bases at J, with 16 bases between. The CDR3 extends over 15 amino acids. The CDR3, as DNA: TGTGCCAGCAGTGAATCGACAGCAGGATACGCTGAAGCTTTCTTT. Protein sequence: CASSESTAGYAEAFF.

The chain has TRBV11-2 and TRBJ2-3; D possibly corresponds to TRBD1 (5 bases). The V end lost 1 base, the J end lost 4 bases, and 12 bases lay between the germline ends. Per germline, CDR1 SGHAT and CDR2 FQNNGV. The CDR3 length is 15 residues. CDR3 region: CASSLGLQGPDTQYF. As DNA, the CDR3 is TGTGCCAGCAGCTTAGGTCTCCAGGGCCCAGATACGCAGTATTTT. Variable domain in full (rest from reference TRBV11-2 and TRBJ2-3): EAGVAQSPRYKIIEKRQSVAFWCNPISGHATLYWYQQILGQGPKLLIQFQNNGVVDDSQLPKDRFSAERLKGVDSTLKIQPAKLEDSAVYLCASSLGLQGPDTQYFGPGTRLTVL.

V gene TRBV6-1 combines with J gene TRBJ1-1; 8 nucleotides align to TRBD1. The germline CDR1 and CDR2 sequences are MNHNS and SASEGT. V lost 4 bases, J lost 2 bases, and 9 bases stayed unmatched. The CDR3 has 16 amino acids. The CDR3 coding sequence is TGTGCCAGCAGTGCCACTGCCGGGACAGGCAACACTGAAGCTTTCTTT. Amino acid sequence: CASSATAGTGNTEAFF.

The chain combines TRBV19 with TRBJ2-2; a possible D gene is TRBD1 (5 bases). Germline V gene lookup returns CDR1 LNHDA and CDR2 SQIVND (reference sequence). CDR3 length: 13 residues. Between the trimmed V and J ends, which lost 9 bases and 6 bases, there was a span of 14 bases. The CDR3 loop reads CASSYGAAGELFF. CDR3 DNA: TGTGCCAGCAGTTATGGGGCAGCCGGGGAGCTGTTTTTT. Based on the CDR3 plus reference TRBV19 and TRBJ2-2, the full variable domain is DGGITQSPKYLFRKEGQNVTLSCEQNLNHDAMYWYRQDPGQGLRLIYYSQIVNDFQKGDIAEGYSVSREKKESFPLTVTSAQKNPTAFYLCASSYGAAGELFFGEGSRLTVL.